A single sample is the source of the 6 T cell receptor beta chains below, sequenced in a study of T cells in Graves' hyperthyroidism and ophthalmopathy. The investigators amplified TCR beta CDR3 regions from RNA transcripts. Researchers ran a first-round RT-PCR on the TCR CDR3 using the HTBI primer set. TCRdb fed the multiplex PCR reads into MiXCR, producing one record per CDR3 protein. This table holds hundreds of thousands of distinct CDR3 sequences, 15% to 20% found once. The specimen sequenced was blood. Source of these receptors: a woman aged 18-29 years with Graves' ophthalmopathy.

This clonotype showed up just a few times. The gene calls are TRBV7-6 and TRBJ2-6, with D unclear. The CDR3 length is 15 residues. Trimming left V 5 bases short and J 2 bases short, with 10 bases between. Germline V lookup: CDR1 SGHVS, CDR2 FNYEAQ. For the CDR3, the DNA is TGTGCCAGCAGCCTACCGGGCACTGGGGCCAACGTCCTGACTTTC. Amino acids: CASSLPGTGANVLTF.

This clonotype was observed at least ten times. V usage is TRBV20-1 and J usage is TRBJ1-1, with 7 bases lining up with TRBD1. The CDR3 totals 16 residues. Germline V gene sequence: CDR1 DFQATT, CDR2 SNEGSKA (reference sequence). Trimming took 2 bases from V and 2 from J; bases not matched to a gene: 11. The CDR3 loop reads CSARPRDSLVNTEAFF. CDR3 sequence (DNA): TGCAGTGCTAGACCCCGGGACAGCCTCGTCAACACTGAAGCTTTCTTT.

This clonotype appeared many times. The rearrangement links TRBV30 to TRBJ1-1, with D uncertain. The CDR3 length is 14 residues. Trimming took off 0 bases at V and 1 base at J, with 9 bases between the two ends. In germline, CDR1 is GTSNPN, CDR2 SVGIG (reference sequence). CDR3 sequence (DNA): TGTGCCTGGAGTGTACAATGGAGGAACACTGAAGCTTTCTTT. As protein: CAWSVQWRNTEAFF.

The chain uses TRBV6-5 and TRBJ1-1; D is perhaps TRBD1 (5 bases). The CDR3 sequence is 14 residues long. Germline CDR1 is MNHEY and CDR2 is SVGAGI. V gave up 2 bases and J gave up 2 bases, with 9 bases separating them. The CDR3 DNA reads as TGTGCCAGCAGTTACGGGGGTATTAACACTGAAGCTTTCTTT. It yields the protein CASSYGGINTEAFF.

This clonotype has at least ten counts. The chain uses TRBV20-1 and TRBJ2-1; 15 bases line up with TRBD2. With V trimmed by 4 bases and J by 0 bases, 7 bases remained unmatched. CDR1 and CDR2 (germline): DFQATT, SNEGSKA (reference sequence). CDR3 length: 18 amino acids. CDR3 nucleotide sequence: TGCAGTGCTACCCTGGGACTAGCGGGAGGCAGCTCCTACAATGAGCAGTTCTTC. Residues: CSATLGLAGGSSYNEQFF.

The chain couples TRBV19 to TRBJ2-4; TRBD1 agrees at 8 bases. Trimming cost V 7 bases and J 1 base; bases outside gene matches: 6. The CDR3 consists of 15 residues. Germline V gene sequence: CDR1 LNHDA, CDR2 SQIVND (reference sequence). CDR3 nucleotides: TGTGCCAGTAATCCAGGGGGCGCGGCCAAAAACATTCAGTACTTC. The encoded protein is CASNPGGAAKNIQYF.